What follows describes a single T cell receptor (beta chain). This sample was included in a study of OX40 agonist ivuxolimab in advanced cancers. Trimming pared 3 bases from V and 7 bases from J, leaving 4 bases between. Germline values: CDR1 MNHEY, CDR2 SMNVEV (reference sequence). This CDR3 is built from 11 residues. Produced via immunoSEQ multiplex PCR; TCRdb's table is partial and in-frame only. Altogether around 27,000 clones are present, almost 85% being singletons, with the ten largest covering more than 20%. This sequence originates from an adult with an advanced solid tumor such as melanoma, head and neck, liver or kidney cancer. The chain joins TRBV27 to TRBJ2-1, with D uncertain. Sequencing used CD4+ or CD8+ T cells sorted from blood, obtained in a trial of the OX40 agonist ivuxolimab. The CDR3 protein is CASSLGNEQFF. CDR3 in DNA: TGTGCCAGCAGTTTGGGGAATGAGCAGTTCTTC.